This T cell receptor beta chain was recorded in a study of T cells in localized non-small cell lung cancer. Findings and limits, study-wide: Median detection of top 100 tumor clones in adjacent lung was about 52 clones.

The V and J ends lost 8 bases and 2 bases, in that order; junction bases with no gene match: 8. The CDR3 consists of 14 residues. Germline CDR1 reads MNHGY; CDR2 reads SAAAGT. To note about this clone: Its antigen is not identified.

Each adjacent lung sample was taken at least 2 cm from the tumor margin and was free of atypia. Some clones are missing from TCRdb's copy, which holds only in-frame ones; the method was immunoSEQ multiplex PCR. The profile shows 2,000 or so clones, under 25% of them singletons. This sequence joins TRBV6-8 and TRBJ1-2; 7 positions match TRBD1. The receptor's source is a man aged 40 to 70 with stage II lung adenocarcinoma. Material: normal lung tissue next to the tumor, obtained before any cancer treatment. CDR3 DNA sequence: TGTGCCAGCGGCTTGACAGGGTTCAACTATGGCTACACCTTC. It specifies CASGLTGFNYGYTF.